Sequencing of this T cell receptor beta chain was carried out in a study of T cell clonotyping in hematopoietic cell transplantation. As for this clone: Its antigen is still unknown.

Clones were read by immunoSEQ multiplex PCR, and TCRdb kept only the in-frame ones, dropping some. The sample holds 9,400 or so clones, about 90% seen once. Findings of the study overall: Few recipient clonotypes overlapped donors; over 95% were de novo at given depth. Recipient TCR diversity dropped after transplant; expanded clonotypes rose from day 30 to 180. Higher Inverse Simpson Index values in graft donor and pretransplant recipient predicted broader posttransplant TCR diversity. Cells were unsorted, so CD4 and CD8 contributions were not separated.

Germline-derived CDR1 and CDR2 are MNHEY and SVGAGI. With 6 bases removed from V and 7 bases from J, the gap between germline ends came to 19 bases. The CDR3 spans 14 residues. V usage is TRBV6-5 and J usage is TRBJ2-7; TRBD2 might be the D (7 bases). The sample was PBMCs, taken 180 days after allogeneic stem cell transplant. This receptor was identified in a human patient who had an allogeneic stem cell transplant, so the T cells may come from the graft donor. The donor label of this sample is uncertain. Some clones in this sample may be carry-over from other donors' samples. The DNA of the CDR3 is TGTGCCAGCAGCCTCCGGCGGGGGCGAGGGGAGCAGTACTTC. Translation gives CASSLRRGRGEQYF.